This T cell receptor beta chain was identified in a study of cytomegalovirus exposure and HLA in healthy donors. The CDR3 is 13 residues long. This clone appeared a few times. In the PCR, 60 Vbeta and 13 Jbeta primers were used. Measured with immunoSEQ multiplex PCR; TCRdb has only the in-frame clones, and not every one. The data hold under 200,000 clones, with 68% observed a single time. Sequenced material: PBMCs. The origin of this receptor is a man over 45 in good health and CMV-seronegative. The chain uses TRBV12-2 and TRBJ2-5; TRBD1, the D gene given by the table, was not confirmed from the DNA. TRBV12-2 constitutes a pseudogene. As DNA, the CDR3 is TGTGCAAGTCGCTTGGAAGGACAGGAGACCCAGTACTTC. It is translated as CASRLEGQETQYF.